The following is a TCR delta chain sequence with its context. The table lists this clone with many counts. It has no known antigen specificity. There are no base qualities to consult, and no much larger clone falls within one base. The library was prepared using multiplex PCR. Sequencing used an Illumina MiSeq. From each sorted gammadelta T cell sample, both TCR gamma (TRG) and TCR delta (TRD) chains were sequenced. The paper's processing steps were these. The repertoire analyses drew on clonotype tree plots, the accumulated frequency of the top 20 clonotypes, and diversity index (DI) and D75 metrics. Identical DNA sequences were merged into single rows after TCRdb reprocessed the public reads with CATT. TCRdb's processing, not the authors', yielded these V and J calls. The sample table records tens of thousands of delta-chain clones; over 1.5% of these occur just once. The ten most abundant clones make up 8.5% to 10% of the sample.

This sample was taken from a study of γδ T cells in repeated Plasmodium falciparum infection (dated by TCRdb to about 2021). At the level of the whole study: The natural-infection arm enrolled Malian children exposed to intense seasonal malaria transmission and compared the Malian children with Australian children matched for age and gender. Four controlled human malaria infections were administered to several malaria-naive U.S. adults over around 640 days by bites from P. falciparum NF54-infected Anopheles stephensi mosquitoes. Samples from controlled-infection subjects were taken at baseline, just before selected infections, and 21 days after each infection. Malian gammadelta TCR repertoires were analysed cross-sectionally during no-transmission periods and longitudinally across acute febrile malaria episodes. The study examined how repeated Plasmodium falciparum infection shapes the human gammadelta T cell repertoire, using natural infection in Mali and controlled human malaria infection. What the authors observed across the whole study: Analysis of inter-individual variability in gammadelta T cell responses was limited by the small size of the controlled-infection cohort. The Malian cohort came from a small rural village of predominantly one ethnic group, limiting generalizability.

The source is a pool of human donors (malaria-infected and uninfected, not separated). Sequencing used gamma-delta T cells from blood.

CDR3 reads: CACDTLPTYWGNADKLIF. The DNA reads as follows: TGTGCCTGTGACACCCTACCTACGTACTGGGGGAACGCCGATAAACTCATCTTT. The chain links TRDV2 with TRDJ1; 9 bases in the junction line up with TRDD3. There are 18 amino acids in the CDR3, from cysteine to phenylalanine inclusive. The read is trimmed to its CDR3 DNA, 54 bases read in frame from base 1. V loses 0 bases at its end and J loses 3 bases; junction bases beyond the gene matches: 13. The germline V gene sets CDR1 to GEAIGNYY and CDR2 to EKD.